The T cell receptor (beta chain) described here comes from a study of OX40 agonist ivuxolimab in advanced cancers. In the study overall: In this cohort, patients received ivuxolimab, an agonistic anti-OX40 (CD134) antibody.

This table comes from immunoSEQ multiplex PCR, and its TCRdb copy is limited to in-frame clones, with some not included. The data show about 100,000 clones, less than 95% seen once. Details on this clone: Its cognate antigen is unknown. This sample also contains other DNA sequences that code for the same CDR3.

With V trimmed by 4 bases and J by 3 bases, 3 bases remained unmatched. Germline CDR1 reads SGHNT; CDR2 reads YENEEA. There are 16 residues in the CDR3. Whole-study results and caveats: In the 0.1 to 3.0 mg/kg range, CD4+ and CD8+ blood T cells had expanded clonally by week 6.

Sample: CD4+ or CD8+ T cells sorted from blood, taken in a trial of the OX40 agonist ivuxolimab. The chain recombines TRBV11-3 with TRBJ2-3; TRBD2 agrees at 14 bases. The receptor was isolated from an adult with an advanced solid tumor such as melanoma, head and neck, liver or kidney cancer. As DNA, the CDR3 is TGTGCCAGCAGCTCGGGACTAGCGGGAGCTACAGATACGCAGTATTTT. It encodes CASSSGLAGATDTQYF.